The next 25 T cell receptor beta chains were all read from a single sample in a study of shared clonotypes between healthy human individuals (dated by TCRdb to about 2020). CD8 naive samples were obtained by positive selection for CCR7 among CD45RO-negative cells, yielding a CD45RA+CCR7+ population from which TemRA cells were excluded. The protocol used for the library was the immunoSEQ multiplex PCR assay. In TCRdb, the immuneACCESS table is reduced to in-frame sequences with V and J assigned. These tables do not hold every clone; where another copy was compared, an unresolved V gene accounts for under half, and the others remain unexplained. The sample includes more than 2 million clones, with about 94% observed a single time. 0.85% to 1.3% of the sample is taken by the ten largest. Sequencing was carried out using naive CD8+ T cells sorted from blood. This specimen's cell subset or site label, per the study, means: CD45RA+CCR7+. These receptors all come from a young man in good health.

The chain couples TRBV9 to TRBJ2-1, with D unresolved. The CDR3 extends over 12 amino acids. Looked up from germline, CDR1 is SGDLS and CDR2 is YYNGEE. The ends were cut back, 3 bases at V and 4 bases at J, with 5 bases in the middle. In DNA form, the CDR3 reads TGTGCCAGCAGCGGAAGATACAATGAGCAGTTCTTC. Protein product: CASSGRYNEQFF.

The chain uses TRBV27 and TRBJ2-7, with no clear D. This CDR3 has 15 residues. Trimming stripped 6 bases from V and 4 bases from J, with 19 bases between. In germline, CDR1 is MNHEY, CDR2 SMNVEV (reference sequence). This CDR3 reads CASSILSGVVYEQYF. The CDR3 bases are TGTGCCAGCAGCATCCTTAGTGGGGTCGTTTACGAGCAGTACTTC.

The CDR3 nucleotides read TGTGCCTGGAGTGTAGGGGGTGGACAGGGAGGCGGCTACACCTTC. It is translated as CAWSVGGGQGGGYTF. The V call is TRBV30, the J call TRBJ1-2, with 8 bases fitting TRBD1. Germline V gene sequence: CDR1 GTSNPN, CDR2 SVGIG (reference sequence). V shed 0 bases, J shed 8 bases, and the junction held 11 bases outside the gene matches. The CDR3 has 15 amino acids.

The rearrangement links TRBV28 to TRBJ2-7; D gene uncertain. V lost 3 bases to trimming and J lost 3 bases, with 9 bases between them. The CDR3 is made up of 13 amino acids. Germline V lookup: CDR1 MDHEN, CDR2 SYDVKM. This CDR3 reads CASSLGTHYEQYF. The DNA of the CDR3 is TGTGCCAGCAGTTTGGGAACCCACTACGAGCAGTACTTC.

Comments on this clone: Other DNA sequences in this sample translate to the same CDR3. This chain links TRBV30 with TRBJ1-5; possible D gene TRBD1, 6 bases. The CDR3 has 15 residues. Germline loops: CDR1 GTSNPN, CDR2 SVGIG (reference sequence). V lost 1 base and J 0 bases, leaving 10 bases between the germline ends. The CDR3: CAWSGGAGSNQPQHF. The CDR3 DNA sequence: TGTGCCTGGAGTGGGGGGGCAGGTAGCAATCAGCCCCAGCATTTT.

This clone was picked up a small number of times. This CDR3 reads CASSEGSAAEAFF. DNA for the CDR3: TGTGCCAGCAGCGAAGGGTCGGCGGCAGAAGCTTTCTTT. The V call is TRBV13, the J call TRBJ1-1; no reliable D call. V lost 5 bases to trimming and J lost 8 bases, with 15 bases between them. The CDR3 consists of 13 residues. CDR1 is PRHDT and CDR2 is FYEKMQ in the germline V gene (reference sequence).

V is TRBV27 and J is TRBJ2-1; D is perhaps TRBD1 (5 bases). Germline-derived CDR1 and CDR2 are MNHEY and SMNVEV (reference sequence). V was pared by 1 base and J by 2 bases, with 12 bases between. The CDR3 length is 16 residues. CDR3 region: CASSLLTSRAYNEQFF. CDR3 in DNA: TGTGCCAGCAGTTTATTGACATCCAGGGCCTACAATGAGCAGTTCTTC.

This rearrangement joins TRBV6-5 to TRBJ2-7, with 10 bases fitting TRBD2. Trimming took 4 bases from V and 5 from J; bases not matched to a gene: 8. The CDR3 spans 15 residues. Looked up from germline, CDR1 is MNHEY and CDR2 is SVGAGI. The CDR3 reads CASSWALAGEDEQYF. CDR3 in DNA: TGTGCCAGCAGTTGGGCCCTAGCGGGAGAGGACGAGCAGTACTTC.

The chain is built from TRBV7-2 and TRBJ2-7, with D uncertain. This CDR3 comprises 14 residues. Per germline, CDR1 SGHTA and CDR2 FQGNSA. Trimming pared 1 base from V and 2 bases from J, leaving 9 bases between. CDR3 in amino acids: CASSLGLSTYEQYF. The CDR3 DNA is TGTGCCAGCAGCTTAGGTCTTTCGACCTACGAGCAGTACTTC. The full variable domain, in which reference TRBV7-2 and TRBJ2-7 provide the parts outside the CDR3, is GAGVSQSPSNKVTEKGKDVELRCDPISGHTALYWYRQSLGQGLEFLIYFQGNSAPDKSGLPSDRFSAERTGGSVSTLTIQRTQQEDSAVYLCASSLGLSTYEQYFGPGTRLTVT.

This chain links TRBV5-4 with TRBJ2-7; D gene uncertain. This CDR3 is built from 13 residues. Germline CDR1 is SGHNT and CDR2 is YYREEE (reference sequence). V dropped 0 bases and J dropped 2 bases, with 6 bases sitting between them. CDR3: CASSLDPPYEQYF. The CDR3 region has the DNA TGTGCCAGCAGCTTGGACCCCCCCTACGAGCAGTACTTC. Full variable domain (remainder filled in from reference TRBV5-4 and TRBJ2-7): ETGVTQSPTHLIKTRGQQVTLRCSSQSGHNTVSWYQQALGQGPQFIFQYYREEENGRGNFPPRFSGLQFPNYSSELNVNALELDDSALYLCASSLDPPYEQYFGPGTRLTVT.

The chain couples TRBV7-2 to TRBJ1-1; tentatively, D is TRBD1 (6 bases). The V end was cut by 2 bases, the J end by 0 bases, with 10 bases between. Germline assignment: CDR1 SGHTA and CDR2 FQGNSA. There are 15 residues in the CDR3. CDR3 region: CASSLLGGVNTEAFF. The CDR3 DNA is TGTGCCAGCAGCTTACTAGGGGGAGTGAACACTGAAGCTTTCTTT. The full variable domain, with the rest looked up from reference TRBV7-2 and TRBJ1-1, is GAGVSQSPSNKVTEKGKDVELRCDPISGHTALYWYRQSLGQGLEFLIYFQGNSAPDKSGLPSDRFSAERTGGSVSTLTIQRTQQEDSAVYLCASSLLGGVNTEAFFGQGTRLTVV.

The chain links TRBV7-6 to TRBJ1-5; D gene uncertain. The CDR3 is made up of 14 amino acids. Germline-derived CDR1 and CDR2 are SGHVS and FNYEAQ. Trimming removed 2 bases from V and 1 base from J, with 6 bases in between. CDR3 coding DNA: TGTGCCAGCAGCTTAAGAAGCAGCAATCAGCCCCAGCATTTT. Protein: CASSLRSSNQPQHF.

On this clone itself: The same CDR3 can be traced to other DNA sequences in this sample. The V gene is TRBV7-9, the J gene TRBJ2-7; the match to TRBD1 covers 10 bases. This CDR3 is 15 amino acids long. J lost 0 bases, V lost 1 base, and 0 bases had no gene match. Germline V gene lookup returns CDR1 SEHNR and CDR2 FQNEAQ (reference sequence). The CDR3 nucleotides are TGTGCCAGCAGCTTAGGGACAGGGGGCTCCTACGAGCAGTACTTC. It translates to CASSLGTGGSYEQYF.

About this clone itself: Other DNA sequences within the sample encode an identical CDR3. This chain joins TRBV4-1 and TRBJ2-7; D may be TRBD1 (6 bases). Germline V gene lookup returns CDR1 MGHRA and CDR2 YSYEKL. The V end was cut by 3 bases, the J end by 0 bases, with 9 bases between. The CDR3 spans 14 residues. The CDR3 loop reads CASSQRDTSYEQYF. The CDR3 nucleotides read TGCGCCAGCAGCCAGAGGGACACCTCCTACGAGCAGTACTTC.

The chain is built from TRBV21-1 and TRBJ1-2; the table's D gene call, TRBD1, was not cross checked with the DNA. TRBV21-1 is a listed pseudogene. The CDR3 spans 17 residues. The CDR3 nucleotides are TGTGCCAGCAGCACGCCCGAAGATGGACAGGCTTGGGTTGGCTACACCTTC. Encoded protein: CASSTPEDGQAWVGYTF.

This clone was counted once. The same CDR3 arises from other DNA sequences in this sample as well. This chain uses TRBV27 with TRBJ2-3; maybe TRBD1 (5 bases). Per the germline V gene, CDR1 is MNHEY and CDR2 is SMNVEV (reference sequence). There are 14 residues in the CDR3. Trimming shortened V by 2 bases and J by 0 bases, and 6 bases separated the two germline ends. This CDR3 reads CASSLGQSTDTQYF. The CDR3 DNA sequence: TGTGCCAGCAGTTTAGGACAAAGCACAGATACGCAGTATTTT.

Note on this clone: The sample carries other DNA sequences with the same CDR3. The chain links TRBV4-3 to TRBJ2-3; TRBD2 aligns across 13 bases. There are 17 residues in the CDR3. The ends lost 3 bases at V and 4 bases at J; junction bases unmatched: 7. Germline V gene lookup returns CDR1 LGHNA and CDR2 YSLEER. CDR3 sequence reads: CASSQDGLAGEADTQYF. CDR3 bases: TGCGCCAGCAGCCAGGATGGACTAGCGGGAGAGGCAGATACGCAGTATTTT.

J is TRBJ2-3 and V is TRBV9; no clear D. This CDR3 is 13 amino acids long. V lost 1 base to trimming and J lost 3 bases, with 6 bases between them. The germline V gene encodes CDR1 SGDLS and CDR2 YYNGEE. The CDR3 nucleotides read TGTGCCAGCAGCGTAACTCGAACAGATACGCAGTATTTT. Protein: CASSVTRTDTQYF.

V and J are TRBV27 and TRBJ2-3, with TRBD2 matching 8 bases. Germline lookup yields CDR1 MNHEY and CDR2 SMNVEV (reference sequence). With V trimmed by 2 bases and J by 4 bases, 17 bases remained unmatched. CDR3 length: 19 amino acids. The CDR3 here is CASSLTFQSGSGVADTQYF. CDR3 DNA: TGTGCCAGCAGTTTAACCTTTCAGAGCGGGAGTGGAGTCGCAGATACGCAGTATTTT.

A note on this clone: The sample has other DNA sequences that encode this CDR3 too. The chain's CDR3 is CASSQDQTVYNEQFF. The CDR3 nucleotides read TGCGCCAGCAGCCAAGATCAGACAGTTTACAATGAGCAGTTCTTC. The chain couples TRBV4-3 to TRBJ2-1; perhaps TRBD1 as D (5 bases). The CDR3 runs 15 residues. The V gene's germline CDR1 is LGHNA and CDR2 YSLEER. The V and J ends lost 0 bases and 4 bases respectively, with 10 bases between them.

This clone was observed once. The chain has TRBV13 and TRBJ2-7, with D perhaps TRBD1 (5 bases). Deletions cut 2 bases from V and 3 bases from J, with 11 bases between. The CDR3 consists of 14 residues. The germline V gene has CDR1 PRHDT and CDR2 FYEKMQ (reference sequence). This CDR3 reads CASSLMQGGYEQYF. The CDR3 region has the DNA TGTGCCAGCAGCTTAATGCAGGGTGGCTACGAGCAGTACTTC.

Of note for this clone: Other DNA sequences in the same sample also yield this CDR3. This chain joins TRBV20-1 and TRBJ2-7; D ambiguous. Germline CDR1 is DFQATT and CDR2 is SNEGSKA (reference sequence). V gave up 2 bases and J gave up 3 bases, with 5 bases separating them. The CDR3 consists of 11 residues. The chain's CDR3 is CSARTIYEQYF. The CDR3, as DNA: TGCAGTGCTAGAACGATCTACGAGCAGTACTTC.

The chain has TRBV18 and TRBJ2-7; tentatively, D is TRBD2 (5 bases). Trimming took 3 bases from V and 6 from J, leaving 18 bases between them. Germline V gene lookup returns CDR1 KGHSH and CDR2 LQKENI. This CDR3 has 15 amino acids. CDR3 coding DNA: TGTGCCAGCTCACCGTACGTTGGCGAGCGGATCGAGCAGTACTTC. This codes for CASSPYVGERIEQYF.

As to this clone: Other DNA sequences in the sample encode the same CDR3. J is TRBJ2-5 and V is TRBV18; D not resolved. The CDR3 is 13 amino acids. In germline, CDR1 is KGHSH, CDR2 LQKENI. Trimming removed 0 bases from V and 5 bases from J, with 7 bases in between. The CDR3 nucleotides are TGTGCCAGCTCACCACCGTTGGGGGAGACCCAGTACTTC. Protein product: CASSPPLGETQYF.

V is TRBV9 and J is TRBJ2-7; possibly TRBD1 for D (5 bases). CDR3 length: 15 amino acids. Trimming removed 0 bases at V and 0 bases at J, with 10 bases between. The germline V gene encodes CDR1 SGDLS and CDR2 YYNGEE. The CDR3 is CASSVEGVTSYEQYF. Here the CDR3 DNA reads TGTGCCAGCAGCGTAGAAGGGGTAACCTCCTACGAGCAGTACTTC.